The sequence of this TCR beta chain was determined in a study of monozygotic twins with inflammatory bowel disease (dated by TCRdb to the late 2010s). For context, the study as a whole: A total of 28 monozygotic twin pairs were included in the full study, comprising nine German pairs (four IBD-concordant, five IBD-discordant) and 19 IBD-discordant Danish pairs. Each individual had, on average, about 151 000 unique TCRalpha sequences and 181 000 unique TCRbeta sequences available for analysis. Disease-associated traits were sought mainly through comparisons between IBD patients and their genetically identical healthy co-twins within discordant pairs. General findings and caveats noted by the study authors: Fewer clonotypes were shared with other individuals by IBD patients than by healthy twins, most markedly in patients showing signs of disease activity. Repertoire similarity did not differ between concordant and discordant twins, which could be due to limited statistical power. IBD patients had lower TCRbeta repertoire diversity, measured by the inverse Simpson index, than their healthy co-twins. The results gave no support for a single strong signal or clonotype linked to IBD. Differing immunosuppressive treatments among patients may have added background noise and inter-individual variability to the repertoires. The analysis was unable to tell different T cell subtypes apart.

From the cysteine through the phenylalanine, the CDR3 covers 14 amino acids. DNA for this receptor is not on file. The germline V gene (reference sequence) yields LNHDA for CDR1 and SQIVND for CDR2. To prepare the library, 5' RACE was applied. The input for every TCR library was roughly 3,200 ng of total RNA. cDNA was synthesized with SMARTScribe reverse transcriptase in eight separate reactions per sample. During cDNA synthesis, unique molecular identifiers containing a 6-nucleotide sample barcode were introduced by template switching. Two nested PCRs of around 16 and 10 cycles amplified the TCRalpha and TCRbeta cDNA, and bead purification followed each PCR. Before amplification, the cDNA was treated with uracil DNA-glycosylase and purified using the QIAquick PCR purification kit. The second PCR added Illumina TruSeq-compatible adapters along with sample-specific barcodes. Library quality and concentration were checked on TapeStation and Qubit, and libraries were pooled at 4.5 to 5.5 ng each. The pooled libraries were sequenced with 2 x 100 bp reads and custom sequencing primers on an Illumina HiSeq2500 single-index Rapid Run. Per the source publication's procedure: UMI-based consensus assembly with MiGEC version 1.2.6 was used to correct PCR and sequencing errors. MiXCR version 2.1.1 was used to carry out V(D)J alignment, clonotype assembly and CDR3 extraction. Normalisation of gene usage, clonotype sharing and MAIT/NKT TCR abundance was achieved by analysing the top 1000, 10 000 and 20 000 clonotypes per sample. After downsampling to 27 000 UMIs, diversity was calculated as the inverse Simpson index using the vegan R package. Paired Mann-Whitney U tests on discordant twin pairs were used, with Benjamini-Hochberg multiple-testing correction. Each entry corresponds to one CDR3 protein sequence from reads that TCRdb reprocessed, and DNA is not given. TCRdb's processing, not the authors' own work, is the source of the V and J calls. The sample's table lists a count of 300,000 to 400,000 distinct CDR3 sequences. The biggest ten clones account for roughly 2% of the sample.

About this clonotype itself: The specificity of this receptor is unknown.

From each donor, a roughly 2.5 ml peripheral blood sample was collected into PAXgene tubes and stored at -80 degrees C. Without T cell sorting, total RNA was isolated from whole blood using the PAXgene blood miRNA kit on an automated QIAcube. Peripheral blood from monozygotic twin pairs, either concordant or discordant for inflammatory bowel disease, underwent deep TCRalpha and TCRbeta repertoire profiling that used unique molecular barcoding. For every twin pair, smoking habits were documented, and each individual was categorised as a current, former or never smoker. This sequence uses TRBV19 and TRBJ1-3. The sample taken for sequencing was blood. The receptor comes from a human donor with ulcerative colitis or Crohn's disease, or a healthy co-twin of an affected twin (not recorded which). The CDR3 protein sequence reads: CASSIRPTGNTIYF. The reference TRBV19 and TRBJ1-3 proteins fill in what lies around the CDR3, so the full variable domain reads DGGITQSPKYLFRKEGQNVTLSCEQNLNHDAMYWYRQDPGQGLRLIYYSQIVNDFQKGDIAEGYSVSREKKESFPLTVTSAQKNPTAFYLCASSIRPTGNTIYFGEGSWLTVV.